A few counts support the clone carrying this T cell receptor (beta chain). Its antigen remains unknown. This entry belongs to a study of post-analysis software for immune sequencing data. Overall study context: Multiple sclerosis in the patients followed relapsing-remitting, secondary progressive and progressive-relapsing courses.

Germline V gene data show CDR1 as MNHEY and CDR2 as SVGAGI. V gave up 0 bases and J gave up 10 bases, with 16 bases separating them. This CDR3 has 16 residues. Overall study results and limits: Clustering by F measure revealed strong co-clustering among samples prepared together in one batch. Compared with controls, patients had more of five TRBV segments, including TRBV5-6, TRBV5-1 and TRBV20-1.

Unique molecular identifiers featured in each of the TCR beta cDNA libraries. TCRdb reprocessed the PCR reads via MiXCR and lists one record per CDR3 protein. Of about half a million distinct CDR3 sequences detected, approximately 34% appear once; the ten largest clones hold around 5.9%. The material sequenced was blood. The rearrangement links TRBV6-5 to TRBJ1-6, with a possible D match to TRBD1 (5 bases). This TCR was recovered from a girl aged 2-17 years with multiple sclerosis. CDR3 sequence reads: CASSYSGTEGSSPLHF. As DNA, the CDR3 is TGTGCCAGCAGTTACTCCGGGACGGAGGGTAGCTCACCCCTCCACTTT.